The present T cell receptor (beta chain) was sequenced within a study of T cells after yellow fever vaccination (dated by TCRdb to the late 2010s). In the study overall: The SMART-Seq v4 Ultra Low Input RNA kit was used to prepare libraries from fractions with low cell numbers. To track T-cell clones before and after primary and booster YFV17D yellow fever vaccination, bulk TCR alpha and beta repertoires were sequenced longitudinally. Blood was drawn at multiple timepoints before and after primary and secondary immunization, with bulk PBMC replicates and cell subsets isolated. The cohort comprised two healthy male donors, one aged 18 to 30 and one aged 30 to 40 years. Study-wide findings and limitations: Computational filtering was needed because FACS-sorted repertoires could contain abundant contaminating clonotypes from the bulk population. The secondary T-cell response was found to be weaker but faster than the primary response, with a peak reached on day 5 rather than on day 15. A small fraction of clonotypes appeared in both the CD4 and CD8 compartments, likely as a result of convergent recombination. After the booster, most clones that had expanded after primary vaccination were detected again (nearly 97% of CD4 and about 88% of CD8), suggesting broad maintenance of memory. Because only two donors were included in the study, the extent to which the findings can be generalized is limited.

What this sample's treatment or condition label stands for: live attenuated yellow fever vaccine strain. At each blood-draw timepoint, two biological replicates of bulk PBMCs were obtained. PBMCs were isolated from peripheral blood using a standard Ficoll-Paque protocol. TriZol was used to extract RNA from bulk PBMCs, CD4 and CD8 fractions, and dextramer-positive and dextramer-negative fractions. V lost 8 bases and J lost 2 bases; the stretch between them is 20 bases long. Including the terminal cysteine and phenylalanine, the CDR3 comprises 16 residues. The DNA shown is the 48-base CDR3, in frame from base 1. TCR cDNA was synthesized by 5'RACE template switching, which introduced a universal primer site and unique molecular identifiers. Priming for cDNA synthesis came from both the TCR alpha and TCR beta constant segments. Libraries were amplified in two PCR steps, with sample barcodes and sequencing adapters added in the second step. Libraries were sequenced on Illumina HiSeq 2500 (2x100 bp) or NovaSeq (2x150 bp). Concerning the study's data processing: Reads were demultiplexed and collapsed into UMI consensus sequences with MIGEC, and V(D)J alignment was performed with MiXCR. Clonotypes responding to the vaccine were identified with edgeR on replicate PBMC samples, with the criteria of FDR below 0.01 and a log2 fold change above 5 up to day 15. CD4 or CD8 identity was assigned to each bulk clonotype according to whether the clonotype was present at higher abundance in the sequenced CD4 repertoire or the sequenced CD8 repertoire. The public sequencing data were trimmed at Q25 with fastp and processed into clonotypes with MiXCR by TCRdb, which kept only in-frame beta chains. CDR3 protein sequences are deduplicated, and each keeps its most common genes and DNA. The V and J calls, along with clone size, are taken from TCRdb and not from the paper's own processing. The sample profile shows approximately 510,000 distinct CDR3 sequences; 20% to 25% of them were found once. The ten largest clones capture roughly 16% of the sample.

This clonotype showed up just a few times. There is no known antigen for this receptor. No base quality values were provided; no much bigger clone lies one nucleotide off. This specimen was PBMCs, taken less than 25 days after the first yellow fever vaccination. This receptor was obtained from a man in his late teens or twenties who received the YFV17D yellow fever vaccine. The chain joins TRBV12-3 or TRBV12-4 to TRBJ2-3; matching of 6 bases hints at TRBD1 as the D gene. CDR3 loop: CASAEAGVRNTDTQYF. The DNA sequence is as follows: TGTGCCAGCGCAGAAGCAGGGGTGAGGAACACAGATACGCAGTATTTT.